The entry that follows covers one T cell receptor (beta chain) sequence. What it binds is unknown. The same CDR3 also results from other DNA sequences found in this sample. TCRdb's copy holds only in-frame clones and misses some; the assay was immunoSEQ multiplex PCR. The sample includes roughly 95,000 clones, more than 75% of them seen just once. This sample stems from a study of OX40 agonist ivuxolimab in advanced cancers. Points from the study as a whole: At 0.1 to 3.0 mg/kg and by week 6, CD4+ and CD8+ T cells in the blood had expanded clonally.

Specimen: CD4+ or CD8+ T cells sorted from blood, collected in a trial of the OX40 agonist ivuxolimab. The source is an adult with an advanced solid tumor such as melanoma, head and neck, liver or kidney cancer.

The DNA for the CDR3 is TGTGCCAGCAGGAGCCAGGGGGCAGGTCAGCCCCAGCATTTT. It codes for CASRSQGAGQPQHF. The chain carries TRBV27 and TRBJ1-5, with 8 bases that match TRBD1. V was clipped by 6 bases and J by 6 bases; unmatched bases: 7. This CDR3 has 14 amino acids. In germline, CDR1 is MNHEY, CDR2 SMNVEV (reference sequence).